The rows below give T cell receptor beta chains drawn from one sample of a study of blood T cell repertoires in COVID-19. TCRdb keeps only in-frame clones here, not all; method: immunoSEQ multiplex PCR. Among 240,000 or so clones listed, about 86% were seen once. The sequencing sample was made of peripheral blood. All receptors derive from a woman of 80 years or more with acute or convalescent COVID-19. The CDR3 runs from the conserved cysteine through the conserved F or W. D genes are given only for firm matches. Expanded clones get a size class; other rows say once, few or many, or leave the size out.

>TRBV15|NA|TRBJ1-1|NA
CATSRENSLRNTEAFF
TGTGCCACCAGCAGAGAAAACAGCTTGAGGAACACTGAAGCTTTCTTT
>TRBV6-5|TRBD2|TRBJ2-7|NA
CASSTASGENYEQYF
TGTGCCAGCAGTACCGCTAGCGGTGAAAACTACGAGCAGTACTTC
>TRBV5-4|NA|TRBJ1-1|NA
CASSVDSNTEAFF
TGTGCCAGCAGCGTGGACAGTAACACTGAAGCTTTCTTT
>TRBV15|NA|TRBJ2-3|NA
CATSRDAFTDTQYF
TGTGCCACCAGCAGAGATGCGTTCACAGATACGCAGTATTTT
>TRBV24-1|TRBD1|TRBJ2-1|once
CATSDRDRAYNEQFF
TGTGCCACCAGTGATAGGGACAGGGCCTACAATGAGCAGTTCTTC
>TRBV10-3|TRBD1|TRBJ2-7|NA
CAISRYRGDYEQYF
TGTGCCATATCTAGGTACAGGGGCGACTACGAGCAGTACTTC
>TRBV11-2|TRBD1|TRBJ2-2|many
CASSPGQGAGTGELFF
TGTGCCAGCAGCCCGGGACAGGGGGCGGGCACCGGGGAGCTGTTTTTT
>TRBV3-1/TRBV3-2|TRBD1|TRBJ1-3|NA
CASSPGTGAGNTIYF
TGTGCCAGCAGCCCCGGGACAGGGGCTGGAAACACCATATATTTT
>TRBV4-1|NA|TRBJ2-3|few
CASSQEGRAGDTQYF
TGCGCCAGCAGCCAAGAAGGCAGGGCCGGAGATACGCAGTATTTT
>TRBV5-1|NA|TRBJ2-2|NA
CASSFREATGELFF
TGCGCCAGCAGCTTCAGGGAGGCCACCGGGGAGCTGTTTTTT
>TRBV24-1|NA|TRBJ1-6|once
CATAWDTRTSPLHF
TGTGCCACCGCATGGGACACGAGGACTTCACCCCTCCACTTT
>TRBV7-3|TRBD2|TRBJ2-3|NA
CASSLGSGTYTDTQYF
TGTGCCAGCAGCTTAGGGAGCGGGACTTACACAGATACGCAGTATTTT
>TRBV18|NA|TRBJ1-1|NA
CASSPNRDPSSNTEAFF
TGTGCCAGCTCACCTAATCGGGATCCGTCCTCTAACACTGAAGCTTTCTTT
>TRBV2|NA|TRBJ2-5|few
CASTRETQYF
TGTGCCAGCACCCGAGAGACCCAGTACTTC
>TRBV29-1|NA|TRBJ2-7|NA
CSVGQGFDEQYF
TGCAGCGTGGGGCAGGGGTTCGACGAGCAGTACTTC
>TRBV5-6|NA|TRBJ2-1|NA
CASSLVGGGEQFF
TGTGCCAGCAGCTTGGTTGGGGGCGGGGAGCAGTTCTTC
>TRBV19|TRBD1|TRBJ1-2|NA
CASLDRVQNYGYTF
TGTGCCAGCCTGGACAGGGTTCAGAACTATGGCTACACCTTC
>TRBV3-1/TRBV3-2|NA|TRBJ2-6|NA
CASSQGPNTAAGANVLTF
TGTGCCAGCAGCCAAGGGCCGAACACGGCGGCCGGGGCCAACGTCCTGACTTTC
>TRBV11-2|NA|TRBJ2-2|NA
CASSLAGFGPGELFF
TGTGCCAGCAGCTTAGCAGGTTTCGGTCCCGGGGAGCTGTTTTTT
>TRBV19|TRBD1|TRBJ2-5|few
CASSAGTGIETQYF
TGTGCCAGTAGTGCAGGGACAGGGATAGAGACCCAGTACTTC
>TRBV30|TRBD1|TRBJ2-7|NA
CAWRPGTGYYEQYF
TGTGCCTGGAGGCCCGGGACAGGATATTACGAGCAGTACTTC
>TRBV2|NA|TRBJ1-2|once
CASSATGTNYGYTF
TGTGCCAGCAGCGCAACAGGTACTAACTATGGCTACACCTTC
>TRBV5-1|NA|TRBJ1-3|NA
CASSLAPGRSSGNTIYF
TGCGCCAGCAGCTTGGCCCCTGGCAGATCCTCTGGAAACACCATATATTTT
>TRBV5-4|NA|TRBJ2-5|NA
CASSSQETQYF
TGTGCCAGCAGCTCACAAGAGACCCAGTACTTC
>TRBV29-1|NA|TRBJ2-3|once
CSVEWRDTQYF
TGCAGCGTTGAGTGGCGGGATACGCAGTATTTT
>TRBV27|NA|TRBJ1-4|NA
CASSPPGSFHREKLFF
TGTGCCAGCAGTCCACCCGGGAGTTTCCACCGTGAAAAACTGTTTTTT
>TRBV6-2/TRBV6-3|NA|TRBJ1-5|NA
CASSYGGRDNQPQHF
TGTGCCAGCAGTTACGGGGGGAGGGACAATCAGCCCCAGCATTTT
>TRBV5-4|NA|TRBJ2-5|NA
CASSLEVQGETQYF
TGTGCCAGCAGCTTGGAGGTCCAGGGGGAGACCCAGTACTTC
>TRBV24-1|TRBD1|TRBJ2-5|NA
CATSRDRGETQYF
TGTGCCACCAGTAGGGACAGGGGCGAGACCCAGTACTTC
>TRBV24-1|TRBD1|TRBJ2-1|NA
CATSDRGPPTGGPGSYNEQFF
TGTGCCACCAGTGATCGAGGCCCGCCTACAGGGGGCCCAGGCTCCTACAATGAGCAGTTCTTC
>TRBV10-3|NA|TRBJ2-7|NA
CAISGVAVGSYEQYF
TGTGCCATCAGTGGAGTCGCTGTCGGCTCCTACGAGCAGTACTTC
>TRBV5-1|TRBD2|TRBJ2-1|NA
CASSFSGGRGEQFF
TGCGCCAGCAGCTTCAGCGGGGGAAGGGGTGAGCAGTTCTTC
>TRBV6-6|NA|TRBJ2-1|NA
CASSYPPARGEDEQFF
TGTGCCAGCAGTTACCCCCCGGCCAGAGGGGAGGATGAGCAGTTCTTC
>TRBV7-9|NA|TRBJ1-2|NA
CASSSWRAGEGGHGYTF
TGTGCCAGCAGCTCCTGGAGGGCGGGGGAAGGGGGTCATGGCTACACCTTC
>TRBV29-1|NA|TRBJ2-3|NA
CSVEVLAGDTQYF
TGCAGCGTTGAAGTGTTAGCTGGCGATACGCAGTATTTT
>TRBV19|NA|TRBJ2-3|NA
CASSPRRGGTDTQYF
TGTGCCAGTAGTCCCCGACGCGGTGGAACAGATACGCAGTATTTT
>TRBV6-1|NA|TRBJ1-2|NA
CASSEAGRGVYGYTF
TGTGCCAGCAGTGAAGCGGGTCGGGGGGTGTATGGCTACACCTTC
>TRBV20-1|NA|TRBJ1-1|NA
CSASGREGWNTEAFF
TGCAGTGCTAGTGGGCGGGAGGGGTGGAACACTGAAGCTTTCTTT
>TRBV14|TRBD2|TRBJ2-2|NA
CASSRRLAGGRNTGELFF
TGTGCCAGCAGCCGGCGACTAGCGGGGGGGAGGAACACCGGGGAGCTGTTTTTT
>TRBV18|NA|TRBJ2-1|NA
CASSLATNEQFF
TGTGCCAGCTCACTAGCGACCAATGAGCAGTTCTTC
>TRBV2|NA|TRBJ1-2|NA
CASSDAQGKGGGYTF
TGTGCCAGCAGTGACGCACAGGGAAAAGGTGGTGGCTACACCTTC
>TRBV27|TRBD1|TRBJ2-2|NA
CASSLRDRSTGELFF
TGTGCCAGCAGTCTCCGGGACAGGTCGACCGGGGAGCTGTTTTTT
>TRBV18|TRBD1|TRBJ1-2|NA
CASSPGAGGDYGYTF
TGTGCCAGCTCACCAGGGGCAGGGGGCGACTATGGCTACACCTTC
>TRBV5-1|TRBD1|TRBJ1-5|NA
CASSLETGRQPQHF
TGCGCCAGCAGCTTGGAGACAGGGCGTCAGCCCCAGCATTTT
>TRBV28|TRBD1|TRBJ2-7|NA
CASRVGGQESYEQYF
TGTGCCAGCCGAGTAGGGGGACAGGAATCCTACGAGCAGTACTTC
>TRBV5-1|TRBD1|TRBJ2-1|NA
CASSLQGANEQFF
TGCGCCAGCAGCCTACAGGGGGCCAATGAGCAGTTCTTC
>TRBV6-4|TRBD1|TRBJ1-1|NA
CASTRDRGFAEAFF
TGTGCCAGCACGAGGGACAGGGGATTTGCTGAAGCTTTCTTT
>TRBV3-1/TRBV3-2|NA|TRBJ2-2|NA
CASSQMAEGAGTGELFF
TGTGCCAGCAGCCAGATGGCGGAGGGGGCGGGCACCGGGGAGCTGTTTTTT
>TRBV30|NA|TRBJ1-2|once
CAWSPRGGNHYGYTF
TGTGCCTGGAGTCCTCGGGGGGGGAACCACTATGGCTACACCTTC